Following are 24 T cell receptor beta chains from one sample sequenced in a study of read filtering for tumor transcriptome and immune sequencing. Molecular barcoded adaptors covering alpha/delta and beta/gamma chains were used on roughly 400 ng RNA. TCRdb used MiXCR to reprocess the reads, holding one entry per CDR3 protein. The sample records under 40,000 distinct CDR3 sequences, approximately 15% being singletons. The specimen was a population of CD138-negative cells sorted from bone marrow. These receptors were collected from a donor older than 35 with multiple myeloma.

This clonotype was counted many times. The chain is built from TRBV28 and TRBJ2-1, with D hard to call. The CDR3 consists of 16 residues. V was clipped by 5 bases and J by 4 bases, with 18 bases between them. Germline V gives CDR1 MDHEN, CDR2 SYDVKM. CDR3 amino acids: CASSPSGVKAYNEQFF. The CDR3 DNA is TGTGCCAGCAGTCCGTCAGGCGTCAAGGCATACAATGAGCAGTTCTTC. Variable domain in full (rest from reference TRBV28 and TRBJ2-1): DVKVTQSSRYLVKRTGEKVFLECVQDMDHENMFWYRQDPGLGLRLIYFSYDVKMKEKGDIPEGYSVSREKKERFSLILESASTNQTSMYLCASSPSGVKAYNEQFFGPGTRLTVL.

The table lists this clonotype with many counts. The genes are TRBV27 and TRBJ2-7; unclear D gene. Per germline, CDR1 MNHEY and CDR2 SMNVEV (reference sequence). This CDR3 has 13 amino acids. V gave up 5 bases and J gave up 1 base, with 9 bases separating them. CDR3 residues: CASSGDRSYEQYF. The CDR3 DNA reads as TGTGCCAGCAGTGGGGATAGGTCCTACGAGCAGTACTTC.

This clonotype was counted ten times or more. The rearrangement uses TRBV7-3 and TRBJ2-6; D unresolved. This CDR3 is 16 amino acids long. CDR1 SGHTA and CDR2 FQGTGA come from the germline V gene. V lost 2 bases to trimming and J lost 1 base, with 9 bases between them. The CDR3 region is CASSLAQGSGANVLTF. CDR3 DNA: TGTGCCAGCAGCTTAGCGCAAGGGTCTGGGGCCAACGTCCTGACTTTC.

This clonotype has at least ten counts. The gene calls are TRBV7-2 and TRBJ2-7, with a possible D match to TRBD2 (6 bases). Trimming stripped 5 bases from V and 4 bases from J, with 30 bases between. The CDR3 is 19 residues long. CDR1 and CDR2 from the germline V gene are SGHTA and FQGNSA. The chain's CDR3 is CASSVPVRALLEGRYEQYF. CDR3 in DNA: TGTGCCAGCAGCGTCCCTGTGCGGGCCCTCTTGGAGGGACGTTACGAGCAGTACTTC. The complete variable domain, with remaining parts taken from reference TRBV7-2 and TRBJ2-7, reads GAGVSQSPSNKVTEKGKDVELRCDPISGHTALYWYRQSLGQGLEFLIYFQGNSAPDKSGLPSDRFSAERTGGSVSTLTIQRTQQEDSAVYLCASSVPVRALLEGRYEQYFGPGTRLTVT.

The table lists this clonotype with many counts. The rearrangement links TRBV27 to TRBJ2-7, with D perhaps given as TRBD1 or TRBD2 (6 bases each). The CDR3 runs to 16 residues. Trimming shortened V by 5 bases and J by 3 bases, and 20 bases separated the two germline ends. CDR1 is MNHEY, CDR2 SMNVEV, per germline (reference sequence). CDR3 loop: CASSPGGGRSFYEQYF. The CDR3 DNA reads as TGTGCCAGCAGTCCCGGGGGCGGACGGAGCTTCTACGAGCAGTACTTC.

This clonotype was seen ten or more times. J is TRBJ2-1 and V is TRBV7-9; D may be TRBD2 (6 bases). Germline V gene sequence: CDR1 SEHNR, CDR2 FQNEAQ (reference sequence). There are 14 residues in the CDR3. With 5 bases removed from V and 7 bases from J, the gap between germline ends came to 15 bases. The DNA for the CDR3 is TGTGCCAGCAGCCCTAGTGCAGGAGGGAATGAGCAGTTCTTC. It encodes CASSPSAGGNEQFF.

This clonotype was counted between two and nine times. Just one base apart from a much larger clone, this may be a read error. J is TRBJ1-1 and V is TRBV6-2 or TRBV6-3, with D uncertain. The length of the CDR3 is 12 residues. V was shortened by 5 bases and J by 7 bases, with 11 bases between the two germline ends. CDR1 and CDR2 (germline): MNHEY, SVGEGT. Written as DNA, the CDR3 is TGTGCCAGCAGTCCTATGCGGGGTGAAGCTTTCTTT. This gives the protein CASSPMRGEAFF.

This clonotype was found many times. The chain couples TRBV10-3 to TRBJ2-2; TRBD1 might be the D (6 bases). CDR3 size: 14 residues. Germline values: CDR1 ENHRY, CDR2 SYGVKD. V was cut by 7 bases and J by 6 bases, with 15 bases left in between. CDR3 coding DNA: TGTGCCATCAAGCTCACAGGGAGCGCCGGGGAGCTGTTTTTT. Encoded protein: CAIKLTGSAGELFF.

This clonotype was observed many times. The chain has TRBV5-6 and TRBJ2-7; 7 bases line up with TRBD2. Unmatched junction bases numbered 13, after V lost 7 bases and J lost 6 bases. CDR1 and CDR2 from the germline V gene are SGHDT and YYEEEE. This CDR3 spans 14 amino acids. This CDR3 is CASAQRDSDSEQYF. CDR3 DNA sequence: TGTGCCAGCGCTCAGCGGGATTCTGATTCCGAGCAGTACTTC.

This clonotype has a count of ten or more. The chain joins TRBV20-1 to TRBJ2-2; D is perhaps TRBD2 (5 bases). Trimming took 3 bases from V and 2 from J, leaving 10 bases between them. The CDR3 contains 14 residues. Looked up from germline, CDR1 is DFQATT and CDR2 is SNEGSKA (reference sequence). CDR3 protein: CSASKDSNTGELFF. In DNA, the CDR3 is TGCAGTGCTAGTAAGGACTCCAACACCGGGGAGCTGTTTTTT.

As to this clonotype: This sequence may be a read error, since a much larger clone differs from it by one base. The V gene is TRBV11-2, the J gene TRBJ2-2; D is possibly TRBD1 (6 bases). CDR3 length: 18 residues. CDR1 and CDR2 (germline): SGHAT, FQNNGV. CDR3 sequence (DNA): TGTGTCAGCAGCTACCGGGACACAATTATCGCGAACACCGGGGAGCTGTTTTTT. Translation: CVSSYRDTIIANTGELFF.

This clonotype was seen at least ten times. This CDR3 reads CASSQLGQGPTDTQYF. CDR3 bases: TGTGCCAGCAGCCAACTGGGCCAGGGACCCACAGATACGCAGTATTTT. This chain links TRBV14 with TRBJ2-3; D is perhaps TRBD1 or TRBD2 (5 bases each). The ends were cut back, 2 bases at V and 2 bases at J, with 14 bases in the middle. The length of the CDR3 is 16 residues. From germline, CDR1 is SGHDN and CDR2 FVKESK.

Comments on this clonotype: A single base separates this from a much larger clone, so it may be a read error. The chain couples TRBV29-1 to TRBJ1-1, with a tentative D call TRBD1 (5 bases). The CDR3 contains 10 residues. Looked up from germline, CDR1 is SQVTM and CDR2 is ANQGSEA. V was shortened by 4 bases and J by 6 bases, with 6 bases between the two germline ends. CDR3 in DNA: TGCAGCGTTGGAGGGGCTGAAGCTTTCTTT. As protein: CSVGGAEAFF.

The chain recombines TRBV19 with TRBJ1-6; TRBD1 might be the D (5 bases). Germline assignment: CDR1 LNHDA and CDR2 SQIVND (reference sequence). Trimming took 7 bases from V and 6 from J, leaving 13 bases between them. The CDR3 extends over 14 amino acids. CDR3 loop: CASTTGLINSPLHF. CDR3 coding DNA: TGTGCCAGTACTACAGGACTGATTAATTCACCCCTCCACTTT.

There are many counts of this clonotype. The V call is TRBV6-5, the J call TRBJ2-1; D could derive from TRBD1 or TRBD2 (5 bases each). Looked up from germline, CDR1 is MNHEY and CDR2 is SVGAGI. The CDR3 consists of 17 residues. V shed 1 base and J shed 2 bases, with 15 bases lying between them. The CDR3 here is CASSYLSGTVTYNEQFF. The CDR3 nucleotides read TGTGCCAGCAGTTACTTGTCCGGGACGGTTACCTACAATGAGCAGTTCTTC.

The J gene is TRBJ2-1, the V gene TRBV7-2; D possibly corresponds to TRBD2 (5 bases). V gave up 5 bases and J gave up 0 bases, with 5 bases separating them. Germline CDR1 and CDR2: SGHTA and FQGNSA. The CDR3 is made up of 13 amino acids. This CDR3 is CASSRGSYNEQFF. The DNA for the CDR3 is TGTGCCAGCAGCCGGGGCTCCTACAATGAGCAGTTCTTC.

This clonotype was counted between two and nine times. This chain uses TRBV2 with TRBJ2-3; 7 bases map to TRBD2. V lost 10 bases to trimming and J lost 2 bases; unmatched junction nucleotides: 6. In germline, CDR1 is SNHLY, CDR2 FYNNEI. CDR3 size: 13 residues. CDR3 region: CAINSGTTDTQYF. CDR3 nucleotides: TGTGCCATCAACAGCGGGACCACAGATACGCAGTATTTT.

This clonotype has at least ten counts. This chain uses TRBV7-2 with TRBJ2-5, with TRBD2 as a possible D gene (6 bases). Germline V lookup: CDR1 SGHTA, CDR2 FQGNSA. CDR3 length: 14 amino acids. The V gene lost 4 bases and the J gene lost 5 bases, with 14 bases spanning the gap. The CDR3 DNA reads TGTGCCAGCAGCTCACCTACTAGCCGCGAGACCCAGTACTTC. Protein sequence: CASSSPTSRETQYF.

This clonotype was recorded at least ten times. The CDR3 loop reads CASSLTGNSGEAFF. The CDR3 DNA is TGTGCCAGCAGCTTAACGGGTAATAGTGGTGAAGCTTTCTTT. The chain uses TRBV7-3 and TRBJ1-1; D unresolved. Trimming shortened V by 0 bases and J by 7 bases, and 12 bases separated the two germline ends. The germline V gene encodes CDR1 SGHTA and CDR2 FQGTGA. This CDR3 is 14 amino acids long.

This clonotype was detected only a few times. This chain connects TRBV19 to TRBJ2-3; TRBD1 aligns across 9 bases. Germline values: CDR1 LNHDA, CDR2 SQIVND (reference sequence). This CDR3 has 15 amino acids. V lost 4 bases to trimming and J lost 3 bases; unmatched junction nucleotides: 5. Here the CDR3 reads CASSRGTGRTDTQYF. The DNA for the CDR3 is TGTGCCAGTAGTAGAGGGACAGGGCGGACAGATACGCAGTATTTT.

This clonotype was seen ten or more times. V is TRBV6-5 and J is TRBJ2-7; 9 bases line up with TRBD1. CDR3 length equals 13 residues. With V trimmed by 8 bases and J by 6 bases, 8 bases remained unmatched. In germline, CDR1 is MNHEY, CDR2 SVGAGI. CDR3 in DNA: TGTGCCAGCGCCGGGACAGGGAGTGGCGAGCAGTACTTC. This codes for CASAGTGSGEQYF.

This clonotype was counted ten times or more. This chain uses TRBV7-2 with TRBJ2-7; TRBD1 aligns across 8 bases. The CDR3 loop spans 13 amino acids. With V trimmed by 3 bases and J by 6 bases, 4 bases remained unmatched. Germline lookup yields CDR1 SGHTA and CDR2 FQGNSA. CDR3 nucleotides: TGTGCCAGCAGCTTTGACAGGGGACGCGAGCAGTACTTC. Translated, it gives CASSFDRGREQYF.

At least ten counts were recorded for this clonotype. This chain uses TRBV6-5 with TRBJ2-7; D is possibly TRBD2 (7 bases). V was pared by 0 bases and J by 4 bases, with 13 bases between. Germline assignment: CDR1 MNHEY and CDR2 SVGAGI. The CDR3 is made up of 15 amino acids. The CDR3 DNA is TGTGCCAGCAGTTACTCTCCAGGGGAGGGGTACGAGCAGTACTTC. Translation: CASSYSPGEGYEQYF.

This clonotype showed up many times. The CDR3 nucleotides read TGTGCCAGCAGGGGCAAACAAGAGACCCAGTACTTC. This translates into CASRGKQETQYF. The genes are TRBV3-1 and TRBJ2-5; D remains ambiguous. Germline CDR1 is LGHDT and CDR2 is YNNKEL (reference sequence). V lost 6 bases and J lost 2, with 7 bases in between. There are 12 residues in the CDR3.